Sequencing of this TCR beta chain was carried out in a study of blood T cell repertoires in COVID-19. Study overall: There were acute and convalescent COVID-19 samples, and they came from the United States, Italy and Spain.

As processed by the authors: Counts of nucleated cells, estimated from reference gene primer amplification, were obtained. Using immunoSEQ multiplex PCR, the repertoire was profiled, and TCRdb retains in-frame clones only, with some absent. V, J and clone size reflect that table, while D and trimming were determined from the DNA. The table has 300,000 to 450,000 clones, roughly nine tenths seen once; the top ten hold roughly 1%. The germline CDR1 and CDR2 sequences are LNHDA and SQIVND (reference sequence). The CDR3 runs to 13 residues. The ends were cut back, 7 bases at V and 4 bases at J, with 11 bases in the middle.

The clonotype comes from a woman in her 30s who had recovered from COVID-19. V usage is TRBV19 and J usage is TRBJ1-5, with D possibly being TRBD1 (6 bases). The source material was PBMCs or T cells enriched from blood (not recorded which). CDR3 nucleotides: TGTGCCAGTACCGGACAGAGAAATCAGCCCCAGCATTTT. It is translated as CASTGQRNQPQHF.